One and the same sample provided the 26 T cell receptor beta chains below, sequenced in a study of cytotoxic CD8 clonotypes in ibrutinib-treated CLL. The repertoire was sequenced with immunoSEQ multiplex PCR; TCRdb's copy has only in-frame clones and lacks some. The sample gives around 300,000 clones, more than 65% of which show up once; about 6.7% is in the top ten. The starting material was PBMCs, obtained before ibrutinib treatment. The source of these receptors is a human donor with chronic lymphocytic leukemia.

The chain is built from TRBV6-5 and TRBJ1-5; 9 bases fit TRBD1. CDR3 length: 15 amino acids. After removal of 4 bases from V and 2 bases from J, the junction contained 3 bases not matched to a gene. Germline V lookup: CDR1 MNHEY, CDR2 SVGAGI. In DNA, the CDR3 is TGTGCCAGCAGTTCACAGGGGGCGGGCAATCAGCCCCAGCATTTT. It encodes CASSSQGAGNQPQHF.

This clone was recorded a few times. The CDR3 nucleotides read TGTGCCAGCTCACCCTCGCAGGGGAACACTGAAGCTTTCTTT. Residues: CASSPSQGNTEAFF. The rearrangement uses TRBV18 and TRBJ1-1; D might be TRBD1 (5 bases). Germline V gives CDR1 KGHSH, CDR2 LQKENI. V shed 3 bases and J shed 1 base, with 9 bases lying between them. CDR3 length equals 14 residues.

The rearrangement uses TRBV6-1 and TRBJ1-5, with D possibly TRBD1 on 5 matching bases. Germline loops: CDR1 MNHNS, CDR2 SASEGT. There are 13 residues in the CDR3. The V and J ends lost 7 bases and 3 bases respectively, with 10 bases between them. In nucleotides, the CDR3 is TGTGCCAGCAAAAAAGGGGTCAATCAGCCCCAGCATTTT. This codes for CASKKGVNQPQHF.

V usage is TRBV27 and J usage is TRBJ1-5, with TRBD1 matching over 12 bases. Trimming removed 4 bases from V and 7 bases from J; junction bases left unmatched: 5. This CDR3 is 15 amino acids long. Germline CDR1 MNHEY, CDR2 SMNVEV (reference sequence). The CDR3 is CASSSGTGGRQPQHF. The CDR3 DNA reads as TGTGCCAGCAGTTCCGGGACAGGGGGCCGGCAGCCCCAGCATTTT.

Concerning this clone itself: A read error may produce the germline difference seen at one junction end. This chain uses TRBV28 with TRBJ1-4; D gene uncertain. Germline V gene lookup returns CDR1 MDHEN and CDR2 SYDVKM. The CDR3 runs 14 residues. CDR3 nucleotides: TGTGCCAGCAGTTTGGGCCAAGAATATGAGAAACTGTTTTTT. The encoded protein is CASSLGQEYEKLFF.

This clone was detected once. The chain carries TRBV5-4 and TRBJ2-3, with 9 positions matching TRBD2. Losses at the gene ends were 4 bases for V and 4 bases for J; bases not matched to a gene: 4. The CDR3 spans 14 residues. Germline V gives CDR1 SGHNT, CDR2 YYREEE (reference sequence). The CDR3 here is CASSQGLAADTQYF. CDR3 sequence (DNA): TGTGCCAGCAGCCAGGGACTAGCAGCAGATACGCAGTATTTT.

The chain uses TRBV28 and TRBJ2-6, with 10 nucleotides matching TRBD2. This CDR3 comprises 19 residues. The ends lost 5 bases at V and 2 bases at J; junction bases unmatched: 12. Germline CDR1 MDHEN, CDR2 SYDVKM. The CDR3 here is CASSPWYVAGGAGANVLTF. In DNA, the CDR3 is TGTGCCAGCAGTCCCTGGTATGTAGCGGGAGGTGCTGGGGCCAACGTCCTGACTTTC. Combining the CDR3 with reference TRBV28 and TRBJ2-6 gives the whole variable domain DVKVTQSSRYLVKRTGEKVFLECVQDMDHENMFWYRQDPGLGLRLIYFSYDVKMKEKGDIPEGYSVSREKKERFSLILESASTNQTSMYLCASSPWYVAGGAGANVLTFGAGSRLTVL.

This CDR3 reads CASSVGMAGGDNEQFF. The CDR3 DNA follows: TGTGCCAGCAGCGTAGGTATGGCGGGGGGCGACAATGAGCAGTTCTTC. This chain joins TRBV9 and TRBJ2-1, with 8 bases fitting TRBD2. The CDR3 contains 16 residues. V was pared by 0 bases and J by 5 bases, with 7 bases of the junction left unmatched. Germline-derived CDR1 and CDR2 are SGDLS and YYNGEE.

This clone was counted a few times. The chain joins TRBV7-8 to TRBJ2-7; 11 nucleotides match TRBD2. The CDR3 length is 17 residues. The V and J ends lost 5 bases and 0 bases, in that order; junction bases with no gene match: 9. Germline V gives CDR1 SGHVS, CDR2 FQNEAQ. The CDR3 region has the DNA TGTGCCAGCAGCAAACAACGGACTAGCGGGCTCTCCTACGAGCAGTACTTC. Encoded protein: CASSKQRTSGLSYEQYF. Using reference TRBV7-8 and TRBJ2-7 for the parts outside the CDR3, the full variable domain is GAGVSQSPRYKVAKRGQDVALRCDPISGHVSLFWYQQALGQGPEFLTYFQNEAQLDKSGLPSDRFFAERPEGSVSTLKIQRTQQEDSAVYLCASSKQRTSGLSYEQYFGPGTRLTVT.

This clone was counted only a few times. The genes are TRBV4-1 and TRBJ2-1, with D tentatively TRBD2 (6 bases). This CDR3 is built from 16 residues. CDR1 and CDR2 from the germline V gene are MGHRA and YSYEKL. Trimming removed 6 bases at V and 0 bases at J, with 15 bases between. CDR3 nucleotide sequence: TGCGCCAGCAGACCCTCTAGCGCTAGCTCCTACAATGAGCAGTTCTTC. Translated: CASRPSSASSYNEQFF.

V usage is TRBV4-3 and J usage is TRBJ2-3; no reliable D call. From germline, CDR1 is LGHNA and CDR2 YSLEER. The CDR3 sequence is 14 residues long. Trimming took 0 bases from V and 6 from J, leaving 10 bases between them. CDR3 sequence reads: CASSQERSFDTQYF. The CDR3, as DNA: TGCGCCAGCAGCCAAGAGCGGTCTTTTGATACGCAGTATTTT.

This clone was seen more than once but under ten times. This sequence joins TRBV7-9 and TRBJ2-1, with 9 positions matching TRBD1. CDR3 length: 16 residues. V lost 5 bases to trimming and J lost 7 bases; unmatched junction nucleotides: 12. CDR1 is SEHNR and CDR2 is FQNEAQ in the germline V gene (reference sequence). The CDR3 nucleotides read TGTGCCAGCAGCCCGGGCGGGACAGGGTCCGAAAATGAGCAGTTCTTC. Translating it yields CASSPGGTGSENEQFF.

This clone showed up just a few times. The CDR3 region is CASSLDRYEQFF. In DNA, the CDR3 is TGTGCCAGCAGCTTAGATCGGTATGAGCAGTTCTTC. V is TRBV11-2 and J is TRBJ2-1; D is unresolved. CDR1 is SGHAT, CDR2 FQNNGV, per germline. Trimming took 0 bases from V and 8 from J, leaving 5 bases between them. This CDR3 is built from 12 residues.

V gene TRBV11-2 combines with J gene TRBJ2-7; D is possibly TRBD2 (5 bases). This CDR3 comprises 15 residues. V was shortened by 2 bases and J by 2 bases, with 13 bases between the two germline ends. Germline V CDR1 and CDR2: SGHAT, FQNNGV. As DNA, the CDR3 is TGTGCCAGCAGCTTAATTCGAGGGAAGACCTACGAGCAGTACTTC. Protein product: CASSLIRGKTYEQYF.

The table lists this clone with a few counts. The chain employs TRBV9 and TRBJ2-2; TRBD2 is a possible D gene (5 bases). Trimming removed 4 bases at V and 6 bases at J, with 13 bases between. Germline loops: CDR1 SGDLS, CDR2 YYNGEE. CDR3 length equals 14 residues. The CDR3 spells CASSPGGGPGELFF. CDR3 nucleotide sequence: TGTGCCAGCAGCCCCGGAGGTGGACCCGGGGAGCTGTTTTTT.

The J gene is TRBJ1-1, the V gene TRBV29-1; D is ambiguous. Trimming shortened V by 1 base and J by 7 bases, and 7 bases separated the two germline ends. The CDR3 runs to 11 residues. Germline V gives CDR1 SQVTM, CDR2 ANQGSEA. The CDR3: CSVEVIVEAFF. CDR3 bases: TGCAGCGTTGAAGTTATCGTTGAAGCTTTCTTT.

The chain couples TRBV4-1 to TRBJ1-2; a weak D match, TRBD1 (5 bases). Trimming removed 0 bases at V and 5 bases at J, with 10 bases between. This CDR3 contains 14 residues. From germline, CDR1 is MGHRA and CDR2 YSYEKL. This CDR3 reads CASSQDGRVYGYTF. The CDR3 DNA reads TGCGCCAGCAGCCAAGATGGCAGGGTGTATGGCTACACCTTC.

This clone has only one observation. The V call is TRBV30, the J call TRBJ1-2; no firm D call. From germline, CDR1 is GTSNPN and CDR2 SVGIG (reference sequence). Trimming left V 6 bases short and J 2 bases short, with 10 bases between. The CDR3 is 12 residues long. CDR3 protein: CACQKRNYGYTF. CDR3 sequence (DNA): TGTGCCTGTCAGAAGAGAAACTATGGCTACACCTTC.

This chain uses TRBV2 with TRBJ1-4; D gene ambiguous. Germline CDR1 and CDR2: SNHLY and FYNNEI. This CDR3 has 15 amino acids. Trimming left V 2 bases short and J 5 bases short, with 12 bases between. CDR3 in amino acids: CASSESRAINEKLFF. The DNA for the CDR3 is TGTGCCAGCAGTGAAAGTCGGGCAATCAATGAAAAACTGTTTTTT. Full variable domain (remainder filled in from reference TRBV2 and TRBJ1-4): EPEVTQTPSHQVTQMGQEVILRCVPISNHLYFYWYRQILGQKVEFLVSFYNNEISEKSEIFDDQFSVERPDGSNFTLKIRSTKLEDSAMYFCASSESRAINEKLFFGSGTQLSVL.

In this sample, this clone turned up a few times. The chain couples TRBV27 to TRBJ2-1; 16 nucleotides align to TRBD2. CDR1 is MNHEY, CDR2 SMNVEV, per germline (reference sequence). The V segment lost 3 bases and the J segment 3 bases; nucleotides outside the gene matches: 2. The CDR3 loop spans 17 amino acids. The CDR3 bases are TGTGCCAGCAGTTTGGGACTAGCGGGAGGGAGCTACAATGAGCAGTTCTTC. Its protein is CASSLGLAGGSYNEQFF.

The chain recombines TRBV6-5 with TRBJ1-2, with D possibly TRBD1 on 6 matching bases. The CDR3 runs 15 residues. V was clipped by 8 bases and J by 4 bases, with 20 bases between them. Germline loops: CDR1 MNHEY, CDR2 SVGAGI. The CDR3 region has the DNA TGTGCCAGCGCCCCTGGGGGCCCCGTGTTCTATGGCTACACCTTC. It specifies CASAPGGPVFYGYTF.

CDR3: CASSSLAGGQFF. In DNA, the CDR3 is TGTGCCAGCAGCTCCCTAGCGGGAGGGCAGTTCTTC. V is TRBV7-3 and J is TRBJ2-1; 11 bases align to TRBD2. V gave up 4 bases and J gave up 12 bases; unmatched junction bases: 2. This CDR3 comprises 12 residues. The germline V gene encodes CDR1 SGHTA and CDR2 FQGTGA.

This clone was detected only once. This chain uses TRBV5-1 with TRBJ2-7; tentatively, D is TRBD1 or TRBD2 (5 bases each). The V gene lost 0 bases and the J gene lost 4 bases, with 14 bases spanning the gap. The CDR3 is 15 residues long. Germline V gene data show CDR1 as SGHRS and CDR2 as YFSETQ. As DNA, the CDR3 is TGCGCCAGCAGCTTGGAGGGGAGAATTCGGTACGAGCAGTACTTC. Residues: CASSLEGRIRYEQYF. Drawing the rest from reference TRBV5-1 and TRBJ2-7, the complete variable domain is KAGVTQTPRYLIKTRGQQVTLSCSPISGHRSVSWYQQTPGQGLQFLFEYFSETQRNKGNFPGRFSGRQFSNSRSEMNVSTLELGDSALYLCASSLEGRIRYEQYFGPGTRLTVT.

V is TRBV7-9 and J is TRBJ1-5, with D perhaps TRBD1 (5 bases). The CDR3 spans 17 residues. Per germline, CDR1 SEHNR and CDR2 FQNEAQ (reference sequence). V shed 1 base and J shed 4 bases, with 17 bases lying between them. CDR3 nucleotides: TGTGCCAGCAGCTTAGGTCGGGGGGTGGGCACGAATCAGCCCCAGCATTTT. This gives the protein CASSLGRGVGTNQPQHF.

This clone showed up just a few times. V is TRBV6-6 and J is TRBJ2-5; TRBD1 matches 8 bases. Germline V gives CDR1 MNHNY, CDR2 SVGAGI (reference sequence). The CDR3 runs 14 residues. Germline trimming cut 6 bases from V and 5 bases from J; bases unmatched to any gene: 8. The CDR3 spells CASRGTGLRETQYF. The CDR3, as DNA: TGTGCCAGCAGGGGGACAGGACTTCGGGAGACCCAGTACTTC.

This clone was picked up one time. This chain joins TRBV29-1 and TRBJ2-5, with 9 bases matching TRBD1. Germline V lookup: CDR1 SQVTM, CDR2 ANQGSEA. This CDR3 contains 13 residues. V trimming: 7 bases; J trimming: 4 bases; junction bases outside the gene matches: 7. Here the CDR3 reads CSARTGGIETQYF. The CDR3 DNA reads as TGCAGCGCGCGAACAGGGGGCATAGAGACCCAGTACTTC.